This T cell receptor beta chain was found in a study of graft-versus-host responses after intestinal transplantation. Looked up from germline, CDR1 is SNHLY and CDR2 is FYNNEI. Trimming removed 8 bases from V and 11 bases from J; junction bases left unmatched: 19. This CDR3 has 15 residues. Sequencing used immunoSEQ multiplex PCR; TCRdb keeps in-frame clones, though not all of them. The profile shows tens of thousands of clones, about nine tenths of them singletons. With regard to this clone: What it recognizes is unknown.

The input for sequencing was unstimulated CD4+ T cells sorted from spleen or lymph node cells, taken before intestinal transplant. The chain uses TRBV2 and TRBJ1-1; 8 nucleotides line up with TRBD1. The clonotype originates from a human donor who received an intestinal transplant. The CDR3, as DNA: TGTGCCAGCGAGGGACAGGCGACCTGGGGAGGATTGGCTTTCTTT. Translated, it gives CASEGQATWGGLAFF.